These 14 T cell receptor beta chains were all obtained from the same sample, sequenced in a study of control samples from healthy donors and cancer patients. The assay was immunoSEQ multiplex PCR, and TCRdb's table has in-frame clones only and misses some. The sample includes about 200,000 clones. Sample: blood. The source is a woman in her twenties or thirties in good health.

The chain is built from TRBV6-2 or TRBV6-3 and TRBJ1-5; no definite D call. Germline V CDR1 and CDR2: MNHEY, SVGEGT. V was pared by 2 bases and J by 7 bases, with 9 bases between. The CDR3 extends over 13 amino acids. As DNA, the CDR3 is TGTGCCAGCAGTTACCTGGGTACGCAGCCCCAGCATTTT. Protein: CASSYLGTQPQHF.

This chain joins TRBV3-1 (or the pseudogene TRBV3-2) and TRBJ1-6, with D perhaps TRBD1 (5 bases). With 2 bases removed from V and 3 bases from J, the gap between germline ends came to 17 bases. Germline CDR1 LGHDT, CDR2 YNNKEL (reference sequence). The CDR3 contains 18 residues. CDR3 bases: TGTGCCAGCAGCCAACTCTGTCGCGGGGCTCGCTATAATTCACCCCTCCACTTT. It codes for CASSQLCRGARYNSPLHF.

The rearrangement joins TRBV27 to TRBJ2-6; D is unresolved. The germline CDR1 and CDR2 sequences are MNHEY and SMNVEV (reference sequence). The CDR3 extends over 14 amino acids. V shed 3 bases and J shed 2 bases, with 5 bases lying between them. The CDR3 sequence is CASSFRAGANVLTF. The CDR3 DNA follows: TGTGCCAGCAGTTTCCGGGCTGGGGCCAACGTCCTGACTTTC.

This chain connects TRBV7-9 to TRBJ1-2; 7 nucleotides line up with TRBD1. J lost 0 bases, V lost 8 bases, and 9 bases had no gene match. CDR3 length equals 15 residues. From germline, CDR1 is SEHNR and CDR2 FQNEAQ (reference sequence). CDR3 nucleotide sequence: TGTGCCAGCTCGACCGCAGGGGGAGCTAACTATGGCTACACCTTC. Encoded protein: CASSTAGGANYGYTF.

The chain joins TRBV10-3 to TRBJ2-2; the D gene could be TRBD1 or TRBD2 (5 bases each). The CDR3 contains 17 residues. Trimming took off 0 bases at V and 6 bases at J, with 17 bases between the two ends. Germline V gene sequence: CDR1 ENHRY, CDR2 SYGVKD. CDR3 nucleotides: TGTGCCATCAGTGAGTCGACTTACGGGGCGGGCGCCGGGGAGCTGTTTTTT. Protein sequence: CAISESTYGAGAGELFF.

This sequence joins TRBV9 and TRBJ2-7; 7 nucleotides match TRBD2. The junction had 5 bases not matched to a gene; V was cut back by 4 bases and J by 4 bases. This CDR3 contains 13 residues. Germline assignment: CDR1 SGDLS and CDR2 YYNGEE. DNA of the CDR3: TGTGCCAGCAGCCTTCTGGGGGGGTACGAGCAGTACTTC. Its protein product is CASSLLGGYEQYF. Variable domain in full (rest from reference TRBV9 and TRBJ2-7): DSGVTQTPKHLITATGQRVTLRCSPRSGDLSVYWYQQSLDQGLQFLIQYYNGEERAKGNILERFSAQQFPDLHSELNLSSLELGDSALYFCASSLLGGYEQYFGPGTRLTVT.

This rearrangement joins TRBV11-1 to TRBJ2-5; unclear D gene. The V and J ends lost 1 base and 2 bases respectively, with 5 bases between them. The length of the CDR3 is 13 residues. Germline CDR1 is SGHAT and CDR2 is FQDESV (reference sequence). The CDR3 region is CASSLGPQETQYF. CDR3 nucleotides: TGTGCCAGCAGCTTAGGACCACAAGAGACCCAGTACTTC. Looking up the rest from reference TRBV11-1 and TRBJ2-5 gives the full variable domain: EAEVAQSPRYKITEKSQAVAFWCDPISGHATLYWYRQILGQGPELLVQFQDESVVDDSQLPKDRFSAERLKGVDSTLKIQPAELGDSAMYLCASSLGPQETQYFGPGTRLLVL.

The genes are TRBV7-9 and TRBJ1-3; D gene uncertain. Germline V gene data show CDR1 as SEHNR and CDR2 as FQNEAQ (reference sequence). The length of the CDR3 is 16 residues. Trimming took off 3 bases at V and 4 bases at J, with 16 bases between the two ends. The CDR3: CASSLQRRAWGNTIYF. In nucleotides, the CDR3 is TGTGCCAGCAGCTTGCAGCGTCGAGCGTGGGGAAACACCATATATTTT.

The CDR3 here is CASSLQGVYNSPLHF. The CDR3 DNA is TGCGCCAGCAGCCTGCAGGGGGTCTATAATTCACCCCTCCACTTT. The V gene is TRBV4-1, the J gene TRBJ1-6, with 7 bases lining up with TRBD1. This CDR3 has 15 residues. Unmatched junction bases numbered 3, after V lost 4 bases and J lost 3 bases. In germline, CDR1 is MGHRA, CDR2 YSYEKL.

This chain links TRBV2 with TRBJ2-3; tentatively, D is TRBD1 or TRBD2 (8 bases each). With 7 bases removed from V and 3 bases from J, the gap between germline ends came to 17 bases. Germline V gene lookup returns CDR1 SNHLY and CDR2 FYNNEI. The CDR3 runs 15 residues. Here the CDR3 DNA reads TGTGCCAGCACCCAGGGGGCTAGCGGGACAGATACGCAGTATTTT. Its protein is CASTQGASGTDTQYF. Full variable domain (missing parts from reference TRBV2 and TRBJ2-3): EPEVTQTPSHQVTQMGQEVILRCVPISNHLYFYWYRQILGQKVEFLVSFYNNEISEKSEIFDDQFSVERPDGSNFTLKIRSTKLEDSAMYFCASTQGASGTDTQYFGPGTRLTVL.

The V and J genes are TRBV7-2 and TRBJ2-3; no firm D call. The CDR3 is made up of 15 amino acids. V gave up 4 bases and J gave up 1 base, with 12 bases separating them. Germline V gene data show CDR1 as SGHTA and CDR2 as FQGNSA. The CDR3 bases are TGTGCCAGCAGCTCGCAGAATCTGGGCACAGATACGCAGTATTTT. This codes for CASSSQNLGTDTQYF.

The chain has TRBV18 and TRBJ1-5, with D uncertain. This CDR3 is 14 amino acids long. The germline V gene has CDR1 KGHSH and CDR2 LQKENI. V was clipped by 2 bases and J by 4 bases, with 9 bases between them. CDR3 loop: CASSPSAGNQPQHF. The CDR3 DNA follows: TGTGCCAGCTCACCATCCGCAGGAAATCAGCCCCAGCATTTT.

The chain joins TRBV10-3 to TRBJ1-2, with a possible D match to TRBD1 (6 bases). Trimming stripped 4 bases from V and 6 bases from J, with 12 bases between. This CDR3 spans 13 amino acids. Germline values: CDR1 ENHRY, CDR2 SYGVKD. DNA of the CDR3: TGTGCCATCAGTGGACAGGTGAAGGATGGCTACACCTTC. It specifies CAISGQVKDGYTF.

The chain links TRBV27 to TRBJ2-2; 7 nucleotides match TRBD1. The germline V gene has CDR1 MNHEY and CDR2 SMNVEV (reference sequence). There are 16 residues in the CDR3. V shed 6 bases, J shed 0 bases, and the junction held 7 bases outside the gene matches. In nucleotides, the CDR3 is TGTGCCAGCAGCTCACAGGGGCGGGCGAACACCGGGGAGCTGTTTTTT. This sequence encodes CASSSQGRANTGELFF.